These 28 T cell receptor beta chains share one sample of origin, sequenced in a study of sequential checkpoint blockade in melanoma. Generated by immunoSEQ multiplex PCR, the TCRdb table keeps only in-frame clones and is missing some. Altogether about 21,000 clones are present, 27% being singletons, with the ten largest covering over 5%. Treatment: randomized to nivolumab then ipilimumab (arm A) or the reverse (arm B). Source: tumor tissue (inferred from file names), taken from a patient given nivolumab and ipilimumab in sequence. The receptor set was obtained from a human donor with melanoma.

The V call is TRBV23-1, the J call TRBJ2-2; maybe TRBD2 (6 bases). TRBV23-1 is assigned to the ORF class and has an uncertain function. The CDR3 length is 14 residues. Trimming shortened V by 11 bases and J by 5 bases, and 18 bases separated the two germline ends. The DNA for the CDR3 is TGCGCCGCGACGGTCGGGGGACGGACCGGGGAGCTGTTTTTT. It codes for CAATVGGRTGELFF.

The chain carries TRBV28 and TRBJ2-7; a possible D gene is TRBD1 (6 bases). The CDR3 extends over 14 amino acids. The V end was cut by 8 bases, the J end by 4 bases, with 18 bases between. Looked up from germline, CDR1 is MDHEN and CDR2 is SYDVKM. The CDR3: CASHPQQGSYEQYF. The CDR3 coding sequence is TGTGCCAGCCACCCCCAACAGGGTAGTTACGAGCAGTACTTC. Drawing the rest from reference TRBV28 and TRBJ2-7, the complete variable domain is DVKVTQSSRYLVKRTGEKVFLECVQDMDHENMFWYRQDPGLGLRLIYFSYDVKMKEKGDIPEGYSVSREKKERFSLILESASTNQTSMYLCASHPQQGSYEQYFGPGTRLTVT.

This clone has more than one count but fewer than ten. V usage is TRBV30 and J usage is TRBJ1-6; D is perhaps TRBD1 (6 bases). The V and J ends lost 3 bases and 6 bases respectively, with 12 bases between them. This CDR3 spans 14 amino acids. Germline-derived CDR1 and CDR2 are GTSNPN and SVGIG (reference sequence). In DNA, the CDR3 is TGTGCCTGGAGCGCCGGGACACTTAATTCACCCCTCCACTTT. Encoded protein: CAWSAGTLNSPLHF.

In regard to this clone: Distinct nucleotide sequences in the sample also encode this CDR3. The chain recombines TRBV19 with TRBJ2-5; 7 bases are a match to TRBD2. Germline CDR1 is LNHDA and CDR2 is SQIVND (reference sequence). The CDR3 spans 14 residues. V gave up 5 bases and J gave up 2 bases; unmatched junction bases: 5. Here the CDR3 reads CASSFLAEQETQYF. The CDR3 DNA reads TGTGCCAGTAGTTTTCTAGCGGAACAAGAGACCCAGTACTTC.

In this sample, this clone turned up a few times. CDR3 nucleotides: TGCGCCAGCTCCTCACCCGCGGGTCAGCCCCAGCATTTT. Residues: CASSSPAGQPQHF. The V gene is TRBV1, the J gene TRBJ1-5. TRBV1 is classified as a pseudogene. The CDR3 loop spans 13 amino acids.

In this sample, this clone turned up a few times. J is TRBJ2-3 and V is TRBV11-3, with TRBD2 matching over 10 bases. The CDR3 is 16 amino acids. CDR1 is SGHNT, CDR2 YENEEA, per germline. Trimming took 5 bases from V and 0 from J; bases not matched to a gene: 5. CDR3 region: CASSPTSGLSTDTQYF. The CDR3 DNA sequence: TGTGCCAGCAGCCCGACTAGCGGGCTGAGCACAGATACGCAGTATTTT.

The chain joins TRBV14 to TRBJ2-5, with a tentative D call TRBD2 (5 bases). Germline CDR1 and CDR2: SGHDN and FVKESK. The CDR3 covers 15 residues. V shed 4 bases and J shed 7 bases, with 19 bases lying between them. The DNA for the CDR3 is TGTGCCAGCAGCCCGACGGGATCTCGGGTGGGGACCCAGTACTTC. Encoded protein: CASSPTGSRVGTQYF.

This sequence joins TRBV28 and TRBJ2-7; possibly TRBD2 for D (5 bases). Looked up from germline, CDR1 is MDHEN and CDR2 is SYDVKM. The CDR3 contains 14 residues. V was pared by 4 bases and J by 2 bases, with 12 bases between. CDR3 DNA: TGTGCCAGCAGTTCCCCAGCGGAGACCTACGAGCAGTACTTC. Its translation: CASSSPAETYEQYF.

V and J are TRBV28 and TRBJ2-7, with a weak D call TRBD1 (6 bases). V lost 6 bases to trimming and J lost 4 bases, with 19 bases between them. CDR1 and CDR2 (germline): MDHEN, SYDVKM. CDR3 length: 15 residues. The CDR3 is CASSNIQGLRYEQYF. The CDR3 DNA reads as TGTGCCAGCAGCAATATACAGGGCCTGCGGTACGAGCAGTACTTC.

This chain links TRBV28 with TRBJ1-1; weak D call: TRBD1 (5 bases). CDR1 is MDHEN, CDR2 SYDVKM, per germline. The CDR3 length is 13 residues. The V gene lost 2 bases and the J gene lost 10 bases, with 14 bases spanning the gap. CDR3 in DNA: TGTGCCAGCAGTTTAGGGGGGGAAAGAGGAGCTTTCTTT. It specifies CASSLGGERGAFF.

This clone was seen more than once but under ten times. The chain carries TRBV14 and TRBJ1-1, with 7 bases that match TRBD1. V shed 6 bases and J 3 bases; nucleotides not matched to a gene: 4. The germline gives CDR1 SGHDN, CDR2 FVKESK. The CDR3 loop spans 13 amino acids. The CDR3 region is CASRLDRDTEAFF. CDR3 bases: TGTGCCAGCAGGCTAGACAGGGACACTGAAGCTTTCTTT.

This rearrangement joins TRBV19 to TRBJ2-1; D possibly corresponds to TRBD2 (6 bases). V lost 6 bases to trimming and J lost 3 bases, with 18 bases between them. CDR3 length: 16 residues. Germline V lookup: CDR1 LNHDA, CDR2 SQIVND (reference sequence). The CDR3 DNA follows: TGTGCCAGTAGACCGATGGGCGGGGCCAACTACAATGAGCAGTTCTTC. It encodes CASRPMGGANYNEQFF. Based on the CDR3 plus reference TRBV19 and TRBJ2-1, the full variable domain is DGGITQSPKYLFRKEGQNVTLSCEQNLNHDAMYWYRQDPGQGLRLIYYSQIVNDFQKGDIAEGYSVSREKKESFPLTVTSAQKNPTAFYLCASRPMGGANYNEQFFGPGTRLTVL.

This clone is deemed medium-sized. This chain connects TRBV11-3 to TRBJ2-2; D perhaps matches TRBD2 (5 bases). Germline CDR1 and CDR2: SGHNT and YENEEA. Trimming took off 4 bases at V and 5 bases at J, with 14 bases between the two ends. This CDR3 spans 15 amino acids. The CDR3 is CASSSDGGSTGELFF. The DNA of the CDR3 is TGTGCCAGCAGCTCCGACGGAGGTTCGACCGGGGAGCTGTTTTTT.

In this sample, this clone turned up many times. The CDR3: CASSVEGFGGTEAFF. DNA of the CDR3: TGTGCCAGCAGCGTAGAGGGCTTTGGAGGCACTGAAGCTTTCTTT. The rearrangement links TRBV9 to TRBJ1-1; D is unclear. The V end was cut by 0 bases, the J end by 4 bases, with 13 bases between. CDR3 length: 15 amino acids. Germline-derived CDR1 and CDR2 are SGDLS and YYNGEE.

The chain links TRBV6-8 to TRBJ1-3; a possible D gene is TRBD1 (5 bases). The CDR3 extends over 16 amino acids. Germline values: CDR1 MNHGY, CDR2 SAAAGT. Trimming removed 4 bases at V and 5 bases at J, with 18 bases between. DNA for the CDR3: TGTGCCAGCAGTTCCTGGGGCGGGGGAGTTCGAAACACCATATATTTT. Its protein is CASSSWGGGVRNTIYF.

This rearrangement joins TRBV28 to TRBJ1-5, with D possibly TRBD1 on 5 matching bases. The V and J ends lost 1 base and 5 bases respectively, with 18 bases between them. The germline V gene encodes CDR1 MDHEN and CDR2 SYDVKM. The CDR3 length is 17 residues. The CDR3 DNA reads as TGTGCCAGCAGTTTATTTTTTGTCCACAGGAATGATCAGCCCCAGCATTTT. Amino acids: CASSLFFVHRNDQPQHF.

This clone was seen more than once but under ten times. V and J are TRBV11-3 and TRBJ2-1; TRBD1 aligns across 7 bases. This CDR3 is 16 amino acids long. The V gene end was trimmed by 0 bases and the J gene end by 5 bases; junction bases not matched to a gene: 7. Germline assignment: CDR1 SGHNT and CDR2 YENEEA. CDR3 sequence reads: CASSLETGVFHNEQFF. Here the CDR3 DNA reads TGTGCCAGCAGCTTAGAAACAGGGGTATTCCACAATGAGCAGTTCTTC. Full variable domain (missing parts from reference TRBV11-3 and TRBJ2-1): EAGVVQSPRYKIIEKKQPVAFWCNPISGHNTLYWYLQNLGQGPELLIRYENEEAVDDSQLPKDRFSAERLKGVDSTLKIQPAELGDSAVYLCASSLETGVFHNEQFFGPGTRLTVL.

This clone has a handful of counts. The rearrangement links TRBV6-8 to TRBJ2-5, with 10 bases matching TRBD2. The CDR3 totals 15 residues. The J segment lost 3 bases and the V segment lost 10 bases, leaving 11 bases of the junction unmatched. Germline-derived CDR1 and CDR2 are MNHGY and SAAAGT. For the CDR3, the DNA is TGTGCCATCAGGAGAGCGGGGGGGCCGGAAGAGACCCAGTACTTC. Encoded protein: CAIRRAGGPEETQYF.

The chain combines TRBV28 with TRBJ1-1; a possible D gene is TRBD1 (5 bases). Germline V gene sequence: CDR1 MDHEN, CDR2 SYDVKM. Trimming cost V 3 bases and J 5 bases, with 10 bases left between them. This CDR3 has 13 residues. The CDR3 coding sequence is TGTGCCAGCAGTTTGGGCAGGGCGACTGAAGCTTTCTTT. Translation: CASSLGRATEAFF. The entire variable domain, with the rest obtained from reference TRBV28 and TRBJ1-1, is as follows: DVKVTQSSRYLVKRTGEKVFLECVQDMDHENMFWYRQDPGLGLRLIYFSYDVKMKEKGDIPEGYSVSREKKERFSLILESASTNQTSMYLCASSLGRATEAFFGQGTRLTVV.

This chain links TRBV18 with TRBJ1-4, with D tentatively TRBD1 (5 bases). V was shortened by 6 bases and J by 8 bases, with 22 bases between the two germline ends. Germline CDR1 KGHSH, CDR2 LQKENI. This CDR3 contains 16 residues. CDR3 protein: CASSLGVGGEVEKLFF. The DNA of the CDR3 is TGTGCCAGCTCCCTCGGGGTCGGGGGAGAGGTGGAAAAACTGTTTTTT.

This clone was found a few times. This rearrangement joins TRBV5-1 to TRBJ2-7; D is undetermined. From germline, CDR1 is SGHRS and CDR2 YFSETQ. V shed 4 bases and J shed 5 bases, with 16 bases lying between them. The CDR3 consists of 14 residues. The CDR3 region has the DNA TGCGCCAGCAGCCTCCCCTCCCTGATCCACGAGCAGTACTTC. This encodes CASSLPSLIHEQYF. Full variable domain (outside the CDR3, taken from reference TRBV5-1 and TRBJ2-7): KAGVTQTPRYLIKTRGQQVTLSCSPISGHRSVSWYQQTPGQGLQFLFEYFSETQRNKGNFPGRFSGRQFSNSRSEMNVSTLELGDSALYLCASSLPSLIHEQYFGPGTRLTVT.

The gene calls are TRBV9 and TRBJ1-6; maybe TRBD1 (6 bases). In germline, CDR1 is SGDLS, CDR2 YYNGEE. The CDR3 covers 15 residues. V was pared by 0 bases and J by 7 bases, with 11 bases between. In nucleotides, the CDR3 is TGTGCCAGCAGCGTAGATCACAGGGCCAATTCACCCCTCCACTTT. It is translated as CASSVDHRANSPLHF.

This sequence joins TRBV18 and TRBJ2-1, with D maybe TRBD2 (5 bases). The CDR3 totals 14 residues. Trimming cost V 5 bases and J 9 bases, with 17 bases left between them. Per germline, CDR1 KGHSH and CDR2 LQKENI. CDR3 in DNA: TGTGCCAGCTCAAAAAGGAACAGCCGGGGTGAGCAGTTCTTC. Translating it yields CASSKRNSRGEQFF.

This clone was counted between two and nine times. The rearrangement joins TRBV7-6 to TRBJ1-5, with TRBD1 as a possible D gene (5 bases). Germline-derived CDR1 and CDR2 are SGHVS and FNYEAQ. The CDR3 has 14 amino acids. V lost 5 bases and J lost 4, with 12 bases in between. The CDR3 sequence: CASSKKTVNQPQHF. The CDR3 nucleotides are TGTGCCAGCAGCAAAAAGACAGTTAATCAGCCCCAGCATTTT.

This clone was detected a few times. V usage is TRBV28 and J usage is TRBJ2-5, with TRBD1 identical over 9 bases. This CDR3 has 14 amino acids. In germline, CDR1 is MDHEN, CDR2 SYDVKM. Losses at the gene ends were 0 bases for V and 4 bases for J; bases not matched to a gene: 0. CDR3 residues: CASSLWDRGETQYF. CDR3 DNA: TGTGCCAGCAGTTTATGGGACAGGGGAGAGACCCAGTACTTC.

This clone was counted ten times or more. This chain connects TRBV6-8 to TRBJ1-1; no firm D call. V dropped 3 bases and J dropped 0 bases, with 11 bases sitting between them. Germline CDR1 is MNHGY and CDR2 is SAAAGT. The CDR3 length is 15 residues. The CDR3 DNA follows: TGTGCCAGCAGTTATACCTCCAAGATGAACACTGAAGCTTTCTTT. This encodes CASSYTSKMNTEAFF.

The chain has TRBV9 and TRBJ1-5, with TRBD1 identical over 7 bases. The V and J ends lost 3 bases and 0 bases, in that order; junction bases with no gene match: 6. The CDR3 has 16 residues. Germline lookup yields CDR1 SGDLS and CDR2 YYNGEE. The CDR3 region has the DNA TGTGCCAGCAGCGAAGGGACAGAGATTAGCAATCAGCCCCAGCATTTT. Protein: CASSEGTEISNQPQHF.

This clone has more than one count but fewer than ten. Additional DNA sequences in this sample encode the identical CDR3. The rearrangement joins TRBV11-3 to TRBJ2-1, with D perhaps matching TRBD2 (6 bases). Germline CDR1 and CDR2: SGHNT and YENEEA. This CDR3 is built from 15 residues. V was pared by 3 bases and J by 0 bases, with 9 bases between. CDR3 sequence reads: CASSLGRSSYNEQFF. DNA for the CDR3: TGTGCCAGCAGCTTGGGGAGGAGCTCCTACAATGAGCAGTTCTTC.